These 24 T cell receptor beta chains came from one sample sequenced in a study of cytomegalovirus exposure and HLA in healthy donors. The PCR employed 60 Vbeta primers together with 13 Jbeta primers. Produced via immunoSEQ multiplex PCR; TCRdb's table is partial and in-frame only. The sample consists of 160,000 or so clones, roughly 70% of them appearing once. Sequencing was carried out using PBMCs. The origin of the receptors is a woman in her 30s in good health and CMV-seronegative.

This chain connects TRBV28 to TRBJ2-7, with TRBD2 matching 10 bases. V lost 1 base, J lost 3 bases, and 3 bases stayed unmatched. CDR1 and CDR2 (germline): MDHEN, SYDVKM. The CDR3 is made up of 15 amino acids. The CDR3: CASSLLPSGSYEQYF. CDR3 nucleotide sequence: TGTGCCAGCAGTTTATTACCTAGCGGGAGCTACGAGCAGTACTTC.

J is TRBJ2-1 and V is TRBV28; 9 positions match TRBD1. CDR1 is MDHEN and CDR2 is SYDVKM in the germline V gene. This CDR3 region has 15 residues. Trimming at V came to 4 bases and at J to 6 bases, leaving 7 bases not matched to a gene. The DNA of the CDR3 is TGTGCCAGCAGTTCCGGGACAGGGACTGGCAATGAGCAGTTCTTC. Translating gives CASSSGTGTGNEQFF. Based on the CDR3 plus reference TRBV28 and TRBJ2-1, the full variable domain is DVKVTQSSRYLVKRTGEKVFLECVQDMDHENMFWYRQDPGLGLRLIYFSYDVKMKEKGDIPEGYSVSREKKERFSLILESASTNQTSMYLCASSSGTGTGNEQFFGPGTRLTVL.

This chain links TRBV30 with TRBJ1-2; 7 bases line up with TRBD1. This CDR3 comprises 14 residues. CDR1 and CDR2 (germline): GTSNPN, SVGIG (reference sequence). The V segment lost 0 bases and the J segment 3 bases; nucleotides outside the gene matches: 4. The DNA of the CDR3 is TGTGCCTGGAGTGTTATAGGACAGGACTATGGCTACACCTTC. Amino acids: CAWSVIGQDYGYTF.

This chain links TRBV7-9 with TRBJ2-5, with TRBD2 as a possible D gene (5 bases). Between the trimmed V and J ends, which lost 1 base and 1 base, there was a span of 13 bases. The CDR3 loop spans 16 amino acids. Germline CDR1 reads SEHNR; CDR2 reads FQNEAQ (reference sequence). The CDR3 DNA is TGTGCCAGCAGCTTAGTAAGCGGCGGTCTCCAAGAGACCCAGTACTTC. Protein product: CASSLVSGGLQETQYF.

V gene TRBV19 combines with J gene TRBJ2-7; the D gene is possibly TRBD1 (5 bases). Trimming took off 0 bases at V and 4 bases at J, with 13 bases between the two ends. Looked up from germline, CDR1 is LNHDA and CDR2 is SQIVND (reference sequence). There are 15 residues in the CDR3. CDR3 in DNA: TGTGCCAGTAGTATAGAGGGATGGGGCTCGTACGAGCAGTACTTC. It translates to CASSIEGWGSYEQYF.

V is TRBV30 and J is TRBJ2-7, with 10 positions matching TRBD2. CDR3 length: 14 residues. Trimming removed 2 bases from V and 2 bases from J; junction bases left unmatched: 3. Looked up from germline, CDR1 is GTSNPN and CDR2 is SVGIG (reference sequence). CDR3 region: CAWSLTSGTYEQYF. The CDR3 DNA sequence: TGTGCCTGGAGTTTAACTAGCGGGACCTACGAGCAGTACTTC.

This clone was counted only a few times. The rearrangement links TRBV30 to TRBJ2-7, with a tentative D call TRBD2 (5 bases). The V end was cut by 3 bases, the J end by 6 bases, with 9 bases between. Germline V gives CDR1 GTSNPN, CDR2 SVGIG (reference sequence). CDR3 size: 11 residues. CDR3 protein: CAWRRGPEQYF. The CDR3 coding sequence is TGTGCCTGGAGGCGAGGGCCCGAGCAGTACTTC.

The chain uses TRBV2 and TRBJ1-2; 9 nucleotides agree with TRBD1. Germline CDR1 and CDR2: SNHLY and FYNNEI. V was pared by 5 bases and J by 2 bases, with 3 bases of the junction left unmatched. The CDR3 totals 14 residues. CDR3 loop: CASSPGQGNYGYTF. For the CDR3, the DNA is TGTGCCAGCAGTCCAGGACAGGGGAACTATGGCTACACCTTC.

This clone was recorded a few times. This rearrangement joins TRBV5-1 to TRBJ2-3; the match to TRBD2 covers 9 bases. Germline V CDR1 and CDR2: SGHRS, YFSETQ. V dropped 4 bases and J dropped 3; count of bases not matched to a gene: 9. The CDR3 extends over 16 amino acids. This CDR3 is CASSTGTSLSTDTQYF. The CDR3 DNA reads as TGCGCCAGCAGCACCGGGACTAGCCTCAGTACAGATACGCAGTATTTT. Full variable domain (remainder filled in from reference TRBV5-1 and TRBJ2-3): KAGVTQTPRYLIKTRGQQVTLSCSPISGHRSVSWYQQTPGQGLQFLFEYFSETQRNKGNFPGRFSGRQFSNSRSEMNVSTLELGDSALYLCASSTGTSLSTDTQYFGPGTRLTVL.

The chain joins TRBV30 to TRBJ2-3; tentatively, D is TRBD1 (6 bases). Per germline, CDR1 GTSNPN and CDR2 SVGIG (reference sequence). V lost 4 bases and J lost 4, with 12 bases in between. There are 13 residues in the CDR3. The CDR3 bases are TGTGCCTGGATATCAGACAGGTCAGATACGCAGTATTTT. Amino acid sequence: CAWISDRSDTQYF.

This clone has a handful of counts. The chain links TRBV7-9 to TRBJ1-4; 7 bases are shared with TRBD1. The V gene end was trimmed by 8 bases and the J gene end by 8 bases; junction bases not matched to a gene: 8. Germline CDR1 reads SEHNR; CDR2 reads FQNEAQ (reference sequence). The CDR3 is 13 amino acids. CDR3 sequence: CASCRQGGEKLFF. The CDR3 DNA sequence: TGTGCCAGCTGCAGACAGGGCGGCGAAAAACTGTTTTTT.

This sequence joins TRBV2 and TRBJ1-5; D is unclear. Between the trimmed V and J ends, which lost 2 bases and 0 bases, there was a span of 11 bases. There are 16 residues in the CDR3. Germline CDR1 is SNHLY and CDR2 is FYNNEI. The CDR3 nucleotides are TGTGCCAGCAGTGAATCTCACAGAGATAGCAATCAGCCCCAGCATTTT. Translating gives CASSESHRDSNQPQHF.

On this clone: Mismatch with germline at one junction end may stem from a read error. This chain uses TRBV7-9 with TRBJ2-5, with TRBD2 identical over 12 bases. This CDR3 is 15 amino acids long. CDR1 is SEHNR and CDR2 is FQNEAQ in the germline V gene (reference sequence). The CDR3: CASSSSWTSGNLANF. Here the CDR3 DNA reads TGTGCCAGCAGCTCCTCTTGGACTAGCGGGAATTTGGCTAACTTC.

In this sample, this clone turned up a few times. The chain is built from TRBV11-1 and TRBJ2-7, with 12 positions matching TRBD2. With 5 bases clipped from V and 3 bases from J, the junction kept 2 bases outside the gene matches. This CDR3 comprises 14 residues. Germline V gene data show CDR1 as SGHAT and CDR2 as FQDESV (reference sequence). The CDR3 bases are TGTGCCAGCAGCAAGACTAGCGGGGGCTACGAGCAGTACTTC. Protein sequence: CASSKTSGGYEQYF.

The chain couples TRBV4-2 to TRBJ2-2, with D possibly matching TRBD1 (5 bases). V shed 6 bases and J shed 4 bases, with 12 bases lying between them. Per germline, CDR1 LGHNA and CDR2 YNFKEQ. The CDR3 loop spans 14 amino acids. DNA for the CDR3: TGTGCCAGCAGAGGACAAGTAGGCACCGGGGAGCTGTTTTTT. Residues: CASRGQVGTGELFF.

V gene TRBV9 combines with J gene TRBJ1-4, with D unresolved. The CDR3 is 13 amino acids. V was pared by 3 bases and J by 7 bases, with 10 bases between. CDR1 is SGDLS, CDR2 YYNGEE, per germline. The CDR3 reads CASSALGSEKLFF. The CDR3 DNA reads TGTGCCAGCAGCGCCCTCGGGAGTGAAAAACTGTTTTTT. The whole variable domain, filled in from reference TRBV9 and TRBJ1-4, reads DSGVTQTPKHLITATGQRVTLRCSPRSGDLSVYWYQQSLDQGLQFLIQYYNGEERAKGNILERFSAQQFPDLHSELNLSSLELGDSALYFCASSALGSEKLFFGSGTQLSVL.

This clone has only a few counts. The gene calls are TRBV4-1 and TRBJ1-4; 7 nucleotides align to TRBD1. J lost 4 bases, V lost 3 bases, and 14 bases had no gene match. The CDR3 length is 18 residues. Germline V gene data show CDR1 as MGHRA and CDR2 as YSYEKL. CDR3 DNA sequence: TGCGCCAGCAGCCAGGGGACCCCAAGGGGGCTACTTAATGAAAAACTGTTTTTT. Residues: CASSQGTPRGLLNEKLFF.

This chain uses TRBV5-1 with TRBJ2-5, with 12 bases fitting TRBD2. With V trimmed by 5 bases and J by 4 bases, 12 bases remained unmatched. Germline lookup yields CDR1 SGHRS and CDR2 YFSETQ. The length of the CDR3 is 17 residues. This CDR3 reads CASRYLASGRAGETQYF. The CDR3 bases are TGCGCCAGCAGGTATCTGGCTAGCGGGAGGGCCGGAGAGACCCAGTACTTC.

The chain links TRBV19 to TRBJ1-1, with TRBD1 as a possible D gene (5 bases). With 8 bases removed from V and 0 bases from J, the gap between germline ends came to 13 bases. The CDR3 contains 14 residues. From germline, CDR1 is LNHDA and CDR2 SQIVND (reference sequence). CDR3 sequence: CASGRGRMNTEAFF. The CDR3 bases are TGTGCCAGTGGGAGGGGACGGATGAACACTGAAGCTTTCTTT.

This clone was counted a few times. The genes are TRBV7-6 and TRBJ2-5; 10 nucleotides line up with TRBD1. Germline CDR1 reads SGHVS; CDR2 reads FNYEAQ. The length of the CDR3 is 16 residues. V lost 3 bases and J lost 4; bases outside the gene matches: 8. The CDR3 sequence is CASSLTRQGAGETQYF. CDR3 nucleotides: TGTGCCAGCAGCTTGACAAGACAGGGGGCAGGAGAGACCCAGTACTTC.

The chain carries TRBV11-3 and TRBJ2-1, with TRBD2 identical over 11 bases. The germline V gene has CDR1 SGHNT and CDR2 YENEEA. V lost 6 bases, J lost 6 bases, and 7 bases stayed unmatched. CDR3 length: 15 residues. The DNA of the CDR3 is TGTGCCAGCAGTGTCGGGACTAGCGGCTTCAATGAGCAGTTCTTC. Translation: CASSVGTSGFNEQFF.

CDR3 nucleotides: TGTGCCAGCAGCTATAGCGGGAGGGTATACAATGAGCAGTTCTTC. Its protein is CASSYSGRVYNEQFF. The J gene is TRBJ2-1, the V gene TRBV9; 11 positions agree with TRBD2. CDR3 length: 15 residues. The germline CDR1 and CDR2 sequences are SGDLS and YYNGEE. The junction had 4 bases not matched to a gene; V was cut back by 4 bases and J by 4 bases.

The V gene is TRBV19, the J gene TRBJ1-1; no definite D call. Germline-derived CDR1 and CDR2 are LNHDA and SQIVND (reference sequence). The length of the CDR3 is 14 residues. Between the trimmed V and J ends, which lost 3 bases and 1 base, there was a span of 9 bases. The CDR3 loop reads CASSIRGANTEAFF. In DNA, the CDR3 is TGTGCCAGTAGTATCCGAGGCGCGAACACTGAAGCTTTCTTT.

V gene TRBV30 combines with J gene TRBJ1-4; D gene ambiguous. V was pared by 4 bases and J by 8 bases, with 11 bases between. This CDR3 region has 12 residues. CDR1 and CDR2 from the germline V gene are GTSNPN and SVGIG (reference sequence). CDR3 residues: CAWMSGREKLFF. The CDR3 DNA reads TGTGCCTGGATGTCCGGGAGGGAAAAACTGTTTTTT.